This T cell receptor beta chain was retrieved from a study of T cells after yellow fever vaccination. Study information: The fractions with low cell numbers were processed using SMART-Seq v4 Ultra Low Input.

A single record per CDR3 protein comes from TCRdb applying MiXCR to the 5' RACE reads. Of more than 65,000 distinct CDR3 sequences listed, approximately 5% were seen once; the top ten hold roughly 2.2%. Points from the study as a whole: A faster peak, day 5 versus 15, was reached by the weaker secondary response. Re-detected after boosting: most primary clones, 96% of CD4 and about 85% of CD8.

This clonotype was picked up many times. Antigen: not known. J lost 5 bases, V lost 5 bases, and 7 bases had no gene match. Germline V CDR1 and CDR2: DFQATT, SNEGSKA (reference sequence). This CDR3 is 15 amino acids long. The rearrangement joins TRBV20-1 to TRBJ2-1; 12 bases fit TRBD2. The sequence came from a man younger than 30 who received the YFV17D yellow fever vaccine. Sequenced material: CD4+ T cells sorted from PBMCs, taken around 15 days after the first yellow fever vaccination. The CDR3 is CSAPLAGGPNNEQFF. The CDR3 nucleotides are TGCAGTGCTCCTCTAGCGGGGGGGCCCAACAATGAGCAGTTCTTC.